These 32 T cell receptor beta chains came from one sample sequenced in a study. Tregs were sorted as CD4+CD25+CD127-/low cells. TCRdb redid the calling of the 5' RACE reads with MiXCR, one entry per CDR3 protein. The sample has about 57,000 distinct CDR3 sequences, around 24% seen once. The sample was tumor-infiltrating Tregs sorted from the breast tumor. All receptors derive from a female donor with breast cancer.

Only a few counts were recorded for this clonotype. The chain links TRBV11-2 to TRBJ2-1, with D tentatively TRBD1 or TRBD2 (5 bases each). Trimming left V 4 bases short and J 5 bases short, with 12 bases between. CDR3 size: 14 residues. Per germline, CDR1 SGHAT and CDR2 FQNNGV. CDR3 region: CASSWLRENNEQFF. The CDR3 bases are TGTGCCAGCAGCTGGCTCAGGGAGAACAATGAGCAGTTCTTC.

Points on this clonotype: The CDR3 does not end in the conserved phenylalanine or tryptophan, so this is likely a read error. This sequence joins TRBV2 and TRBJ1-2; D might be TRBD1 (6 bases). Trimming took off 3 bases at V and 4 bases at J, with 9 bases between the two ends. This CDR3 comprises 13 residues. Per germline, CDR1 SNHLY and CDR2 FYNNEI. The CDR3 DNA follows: TGTGCCAGCAGTGATCCAGGGGCCTATGGCTACACCCTC. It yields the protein CASSDPGAYGYTL.

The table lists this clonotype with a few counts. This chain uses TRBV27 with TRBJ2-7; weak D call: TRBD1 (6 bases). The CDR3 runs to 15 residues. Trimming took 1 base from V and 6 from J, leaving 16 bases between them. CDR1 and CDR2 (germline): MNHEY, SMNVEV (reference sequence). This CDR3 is CASSLWAGVFGEQYF. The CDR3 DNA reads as TGTGCCAGCAGTTTATGGGCAGGGGTCTTTGGCGAGCAGTACTTC.

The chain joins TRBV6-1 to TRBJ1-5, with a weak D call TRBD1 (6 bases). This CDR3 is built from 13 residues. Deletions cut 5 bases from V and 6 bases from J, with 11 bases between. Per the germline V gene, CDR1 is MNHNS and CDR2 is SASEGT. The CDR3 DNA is TGTGCCAGCAGTTCCACACAGGGTCAGCCCCAGCATTTT. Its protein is CASSSTQGQPQHF.

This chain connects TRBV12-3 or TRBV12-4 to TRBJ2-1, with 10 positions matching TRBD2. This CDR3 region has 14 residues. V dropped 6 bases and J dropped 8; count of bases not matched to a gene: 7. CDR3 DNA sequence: TGTGCCAGCAGGCGAAGCGGGGGGGCCTATGAGCAGTTCTTC. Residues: CASRRSGGAYEQFF.

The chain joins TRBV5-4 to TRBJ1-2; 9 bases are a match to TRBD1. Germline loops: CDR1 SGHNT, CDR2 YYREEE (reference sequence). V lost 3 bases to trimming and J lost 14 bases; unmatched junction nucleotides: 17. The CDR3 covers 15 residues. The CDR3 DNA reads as TGTGCCAGCAGCTCCCCCGGGACAGGGAACTTCGGGGGGACCTTC. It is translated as CASSSPGTGNFGGTF.

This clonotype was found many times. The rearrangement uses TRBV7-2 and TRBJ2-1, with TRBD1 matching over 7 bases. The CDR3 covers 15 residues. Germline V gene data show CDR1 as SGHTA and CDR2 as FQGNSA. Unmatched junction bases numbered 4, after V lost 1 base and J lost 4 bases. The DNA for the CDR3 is TGTGCCAGCAGCTTAGGGACAGGACCATACAATGAGCAGTTCTTC. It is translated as CASSLGTGPYNEQFF. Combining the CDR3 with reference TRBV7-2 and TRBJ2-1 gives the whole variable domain GAGVSQSPSNKVTEKGKDVELRCDPISGHTALYWYRQSLGQGLEFLIYFQGNSAPDKSGLPSDRFSAERTGGSVSTLTIQRTQQEDSAVYLCASSLGTGPYNEQFFGPGTRLTVL.

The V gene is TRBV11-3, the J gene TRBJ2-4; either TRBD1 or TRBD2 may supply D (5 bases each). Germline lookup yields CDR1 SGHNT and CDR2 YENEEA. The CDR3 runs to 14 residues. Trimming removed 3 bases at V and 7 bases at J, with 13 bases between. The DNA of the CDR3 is TGTGCCAGCAGCTTCCGGGACGGTAGTAACATTCAGTACTTC. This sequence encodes CASSFRDGSNIQYF.

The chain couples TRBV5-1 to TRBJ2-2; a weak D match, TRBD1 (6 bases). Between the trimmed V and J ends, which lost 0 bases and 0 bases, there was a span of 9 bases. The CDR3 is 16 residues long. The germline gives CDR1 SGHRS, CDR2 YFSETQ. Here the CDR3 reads CASSLDGQPNTGELFF. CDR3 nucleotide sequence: TGCGCCAGCAGCTTGGACGGACAGCCGAACACCGGGGAGCTGTTTTTT.

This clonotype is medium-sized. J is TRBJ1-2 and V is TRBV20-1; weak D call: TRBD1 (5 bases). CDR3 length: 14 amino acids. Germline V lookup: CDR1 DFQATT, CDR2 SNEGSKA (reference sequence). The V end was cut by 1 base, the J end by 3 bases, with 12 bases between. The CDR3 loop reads CSARVRQGYYGYTF. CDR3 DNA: TGCAGTGCTAGAGTACGGCAGGGCTACTATGGCTACACCTTC.

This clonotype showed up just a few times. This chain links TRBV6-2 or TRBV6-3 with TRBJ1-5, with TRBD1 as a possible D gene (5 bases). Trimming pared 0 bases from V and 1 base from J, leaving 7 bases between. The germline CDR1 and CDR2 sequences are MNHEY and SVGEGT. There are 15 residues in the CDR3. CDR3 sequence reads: CASSYSGGSNQPQHF. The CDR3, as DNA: TGTGCCAGCAGTTACTCCGGGGGGAGCAATCAGCCCCAGCATTTT.

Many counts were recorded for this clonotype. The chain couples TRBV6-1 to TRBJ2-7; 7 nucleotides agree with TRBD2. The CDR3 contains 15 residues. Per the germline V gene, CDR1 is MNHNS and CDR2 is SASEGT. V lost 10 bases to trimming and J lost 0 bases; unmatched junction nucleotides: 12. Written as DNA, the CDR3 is TGTGCCACCCAGGGAGGGAACGGGAGCTCCTACGAGCAGTACTTC. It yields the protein CATQGGNGSSYEQYF.

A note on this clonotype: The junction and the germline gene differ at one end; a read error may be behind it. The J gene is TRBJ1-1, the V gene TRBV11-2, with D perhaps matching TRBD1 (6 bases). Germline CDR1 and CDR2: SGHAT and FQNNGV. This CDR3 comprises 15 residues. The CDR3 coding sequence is TGTGCCGGCAGCTTGGAGGGGGAAGGCTACACTGAAGCTTTCTTT. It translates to CAGSLEGEGYTEAFF.

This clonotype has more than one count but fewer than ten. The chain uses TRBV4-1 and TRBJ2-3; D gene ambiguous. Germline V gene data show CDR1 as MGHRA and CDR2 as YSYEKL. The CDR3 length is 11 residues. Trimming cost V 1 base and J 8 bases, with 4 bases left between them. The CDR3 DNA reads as TGCGCCAGCAGCCAAGCCGGTACGCAGTATTTT. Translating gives CASSQAGTQYF.

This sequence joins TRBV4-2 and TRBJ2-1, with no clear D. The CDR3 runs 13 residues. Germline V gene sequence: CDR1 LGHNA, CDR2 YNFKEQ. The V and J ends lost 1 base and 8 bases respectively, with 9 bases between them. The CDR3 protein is CASSQGVWDEQFF. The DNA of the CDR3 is TGTGCCAGCAGCCAAGGAGTGTGGGATGAGCAGTTCTTC.

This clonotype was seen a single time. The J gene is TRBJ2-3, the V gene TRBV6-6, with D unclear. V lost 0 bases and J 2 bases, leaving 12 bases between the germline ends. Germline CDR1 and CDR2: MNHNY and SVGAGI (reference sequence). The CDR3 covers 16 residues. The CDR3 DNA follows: TGTGCCAGCAGTTACTCATGGCGGCAGATCACAGATACGCAGTATTTT. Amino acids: CASSYSWRQITDTQYF.

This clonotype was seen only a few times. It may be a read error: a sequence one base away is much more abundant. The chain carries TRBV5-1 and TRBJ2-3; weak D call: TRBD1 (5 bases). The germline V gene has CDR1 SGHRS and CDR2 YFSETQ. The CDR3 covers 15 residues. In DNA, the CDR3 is TGCGCCGGCAGCCAGCAGGGCATTCGTTCCGATACGCAGTATTTT. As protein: CAGSQQGIRSDTQYF.

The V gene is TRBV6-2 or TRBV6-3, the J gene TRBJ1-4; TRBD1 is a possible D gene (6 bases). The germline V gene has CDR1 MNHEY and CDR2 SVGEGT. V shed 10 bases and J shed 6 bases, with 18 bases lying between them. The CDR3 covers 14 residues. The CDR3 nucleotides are TGTGCCACTCAACAGGGCGGAAGTTATGAAAAACTGTTTTTT. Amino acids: CATQQGGSYEKLFF.

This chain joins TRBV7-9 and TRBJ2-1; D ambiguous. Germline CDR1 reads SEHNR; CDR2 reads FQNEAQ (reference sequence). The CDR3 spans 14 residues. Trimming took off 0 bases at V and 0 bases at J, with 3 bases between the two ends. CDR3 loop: CASSLAGSYNEQFF. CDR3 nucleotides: TGTGCCAGCAGCTTAGCGGGCTCCTACAATGAGCAGTTCTTC.

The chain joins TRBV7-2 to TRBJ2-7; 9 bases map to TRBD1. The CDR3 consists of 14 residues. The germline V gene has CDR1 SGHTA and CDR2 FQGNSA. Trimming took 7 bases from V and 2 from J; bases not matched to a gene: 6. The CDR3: CASTADRGTYEQYF. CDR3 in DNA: TGTGCCAGCACCGCGGACAGGGGAACCTACGAGCAGTACTTC. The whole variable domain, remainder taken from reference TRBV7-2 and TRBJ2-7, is GAGVSQSPSNKVTEKGKDVELRCDPISGHTALYWYRQSLGQGLEFLIYFQGNSAPDKSGLPSDRFSAERTGGSVSTLTIQRTQQEDSAVYLCASTADRGTYEQYFGPGTRLTVT.

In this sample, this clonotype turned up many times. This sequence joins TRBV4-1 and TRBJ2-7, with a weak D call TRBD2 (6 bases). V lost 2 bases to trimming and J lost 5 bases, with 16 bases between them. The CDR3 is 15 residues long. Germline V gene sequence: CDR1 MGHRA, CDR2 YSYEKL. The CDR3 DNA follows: TGCGCCAGCAGCCAACCTCTTTCGACTAGGCACGAGCAGTACTTC. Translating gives CASSQPLSTRHEQYF.

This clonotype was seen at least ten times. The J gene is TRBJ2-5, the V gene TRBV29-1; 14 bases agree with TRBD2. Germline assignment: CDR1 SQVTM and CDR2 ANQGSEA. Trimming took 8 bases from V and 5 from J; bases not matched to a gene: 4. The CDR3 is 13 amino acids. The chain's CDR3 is CSLRTSGGETQYF. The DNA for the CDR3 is TGCAGCCTGCGGACTAGCGGGGGGGAGACCCAGTACTTC.

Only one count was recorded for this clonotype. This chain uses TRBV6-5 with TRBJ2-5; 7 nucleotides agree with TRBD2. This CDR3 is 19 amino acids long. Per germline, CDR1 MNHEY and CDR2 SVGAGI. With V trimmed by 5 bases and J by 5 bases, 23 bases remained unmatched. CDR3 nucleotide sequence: TGTGCCAGCAGTCCTCAACTTCCAGGGACGGGACTAAAGGAGGAGACCCAGTACTTC. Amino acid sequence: CASSPQLPGTGLKEETQYF.

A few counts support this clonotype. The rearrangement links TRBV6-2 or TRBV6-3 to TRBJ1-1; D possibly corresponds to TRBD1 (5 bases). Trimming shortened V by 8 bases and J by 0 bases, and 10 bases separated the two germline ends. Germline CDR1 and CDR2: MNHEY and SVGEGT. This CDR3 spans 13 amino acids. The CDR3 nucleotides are TGTGCCAGCCAAGGGACCATGAACACTGAAGCTTTCTTT. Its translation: CASQGTMNTEAFF.

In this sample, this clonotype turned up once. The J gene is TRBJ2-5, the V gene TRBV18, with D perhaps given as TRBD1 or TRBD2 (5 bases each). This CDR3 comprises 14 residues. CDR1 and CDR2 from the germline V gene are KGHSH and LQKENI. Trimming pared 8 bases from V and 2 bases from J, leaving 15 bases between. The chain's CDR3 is CASPLPGPQETQYF. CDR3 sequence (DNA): TGTGCCAGCCCACTCCCGGGACCACAAGAGACCCAGTACTTC.

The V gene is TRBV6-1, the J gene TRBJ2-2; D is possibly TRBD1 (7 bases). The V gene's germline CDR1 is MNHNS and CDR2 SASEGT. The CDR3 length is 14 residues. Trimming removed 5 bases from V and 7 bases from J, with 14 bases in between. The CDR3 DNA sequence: TGTGCCAGCAGTCAGGGGGAGGTCCACGGGGAGCTGTTTTTT. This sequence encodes CASSQGEVHGELFF.

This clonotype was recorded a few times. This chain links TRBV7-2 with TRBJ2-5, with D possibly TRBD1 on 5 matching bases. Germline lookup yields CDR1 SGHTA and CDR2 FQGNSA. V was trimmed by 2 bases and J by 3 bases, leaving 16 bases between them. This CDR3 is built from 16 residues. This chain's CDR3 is CASSLKGTPDKETQYF. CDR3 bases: TGTGCCAGCAGCTTAAAGGGCACGCCGGACAAAGAGACCCAGTACTTC. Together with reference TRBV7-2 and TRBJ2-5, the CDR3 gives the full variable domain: GAGVSQSPSNKVTEKGKDVELRCDPISGHTALYWYRQSLGQGLEFLIYFQGNSAPDKSGLPSDRFSAERTGGSVSTLTIQRTQQEDSAVYLCASSLKGTPDKETQYFGPGTRLLVL.

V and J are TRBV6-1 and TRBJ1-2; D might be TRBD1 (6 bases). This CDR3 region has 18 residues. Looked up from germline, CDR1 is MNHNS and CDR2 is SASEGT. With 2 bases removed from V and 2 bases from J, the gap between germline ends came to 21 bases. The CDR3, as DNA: TGTGCCAGCAGTGAATTCGGTCGGGCTCTGGGGACAAACTATGGCTACACCTTC. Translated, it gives CASSEFGRALGTNYGYTF.

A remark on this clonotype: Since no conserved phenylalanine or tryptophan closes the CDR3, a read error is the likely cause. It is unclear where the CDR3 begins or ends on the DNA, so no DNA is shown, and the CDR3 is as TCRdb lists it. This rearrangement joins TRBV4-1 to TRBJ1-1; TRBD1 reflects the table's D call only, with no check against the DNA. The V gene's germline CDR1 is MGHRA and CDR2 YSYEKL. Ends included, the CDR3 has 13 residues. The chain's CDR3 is CASSQVDMGLANY.

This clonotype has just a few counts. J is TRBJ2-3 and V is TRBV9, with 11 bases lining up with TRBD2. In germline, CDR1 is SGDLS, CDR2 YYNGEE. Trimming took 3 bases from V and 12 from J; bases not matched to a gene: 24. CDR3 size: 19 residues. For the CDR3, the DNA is TGTGCCAGCAGCGACGGGACTAGCGGACTAACCCTTACACAGATACCTCAGTATTTT. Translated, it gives CASSDGTSGLTLTQIPQYF.

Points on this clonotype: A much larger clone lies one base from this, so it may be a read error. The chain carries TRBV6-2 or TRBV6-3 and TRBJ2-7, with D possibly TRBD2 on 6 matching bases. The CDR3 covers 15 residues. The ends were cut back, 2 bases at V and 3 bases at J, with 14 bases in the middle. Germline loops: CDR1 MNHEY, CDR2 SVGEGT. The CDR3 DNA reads TGTGCCAGCAGTTACGCGGGACCGACCCTCTACGAGCAGTACTTC. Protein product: CASSYAGPTLYEQYF.

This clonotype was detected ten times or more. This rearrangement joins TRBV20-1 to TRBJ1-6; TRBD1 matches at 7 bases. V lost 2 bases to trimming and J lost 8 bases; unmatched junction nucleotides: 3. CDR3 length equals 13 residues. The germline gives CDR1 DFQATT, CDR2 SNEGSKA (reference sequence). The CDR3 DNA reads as TGCAGTGCTAGAACAGACAGGGATTCACCCCTCCACTTT. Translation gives CSARTDRDSPLHF.